These 18 T cell receptor beta chains came from one sample sequenced in a study of TIL therapy for anti-PD-1-resistant metastatic lung cancer. Sample time point: pre-treatment sample, taken before nivolumab and TIL therapy. Sequencing used immunoSEQ v3. The table came from immunoSEQ multiplex PCR; TCRdb's copy has only in-frame clones and leaves some out. The sample lists about 60,000 clones, roughly 69% occurring once. This specimen was blood, taken at baseline. Source of these receptors: a person aged 25 to 80 with non-small cell lung cancer.

The V gene is TRBV9, the J gene TRBJ1-2; D gene uncertain. The CDR3 sequence is 14 residues long. Germline values: CDR1 SGDLS, CDR2 YYNGEE. V lost 5 bases and J 4 bases, leaving 15 bases between the germline ends. CDR3 DNA sequence: TGTGCCAGCAGAGCCGACCGGGGTGGCTATGGCTACACCTTC. Translating it yields CASRADRGGYGYTF.

This clone appeared a single time. This sequence joins TRBV11-2 and TRBJ1-1, with a weak D call TRBD1 (6 bases). The CDR3 has 14 residues. Germline CDR1 SGHAT, CDR2 FQNNGV. The V end lost 3 bases, the J end lost 5 bases, and 13 bases lay between the germline ends. As DNA, the CDR3 is TGTGCCAGCAGCTTCCCAGGGGTAAGGACTGAAGCTTTCTTT. This encodes CASSFPGVRTEAFF.

This sequence joins TRBV10-3 and TRBJ1-1, with 10 bases fitting TRBD1. CDR1 and CDR2 (germline): ENHRY, SYGVKD. CDR3 length: 15 residues. V was pared by 5 bases and J by 7 bases, with 10 bases of the junction left unmatched. The CDR3 bases are TGTGCCATCAGTACCCGGACAGGGGGGCCGGGTGAAGCTTTCTTT. Protein product: CAISTRTGGPGEAFF.

The genes are TRBV15 and TRBJ2-7; 8 bases are shared with TRBD1. The CDR3 totals 14 residues. Germline trimming cut 3 bases from V and 2 bases from J; bases unmatched to any gene: 3. Looked up from germline, CDR1 is LNHNV and CDR2 is YYDKDF (reference sequence). The CDR3 DNA reads TGTGCCACCAGCAGGTCACAGGGGGCCTACGAGCAGTACTTC. It encodes CATSRSQGAYEQYF.

Comment on this clone: A read error may produce the germline difference seen at one junction end. This chain links TRBV5-1 with TRBJ2-2; perhaps TRBD1 as D (5 bases). Germline CDR1 is SGHRS and CDR2 is YFSETQ. CDR3 length: 15 residues. CDR3 coding DNA: TGCGCCAGCAGCTTGGTCAGGGTGAACGCCGGGGAGCTGTTTTTT. It specifies CASSLVRVNAGELFF.

This clone was seen ten or more times. The chain uses TRBV14 and TRBJ2-5; tentatively, D is TRBD1 (6 bases). Per germline, CDR1 SGHDN and CDR2 FVKESK. This CDR3 is 14 amino acids long. Trimming stripped 3 bases from V and 4 bases from J, with 12 bases between. The CDR3 coding sequence is TGTGCCAGCAGCCAGCACAGGGATAGAGAGACCCAGTACTTC. This codes for CASSQHRDRETQYF. The variable domain in full, with the rest retrieved from reference TRBV14 and TRBJ2-5, is EAGVTQFPSHSVIEKGQTVTLRCDPISGHDNLYWYRRVMGKEIKFLLHFVKESKQDESGMPNNRFLAERTGGTYSTLKVQPAELEDSGVYFCASSQHRDRETQYFGPGTRLLVL.

The V and J genes are TRBV6-1 and TRBJ1-1, with no clear D. Germline CDR1 reads MNHNS; CDR2 reads SASEGT. The CDR3 length is 14 residues. Trimming shortened V by 4 bases and J by 1 base, and 10 bases separated the two germline ends. CDR3 nucleotides: TGTGCCAGCAGTGTGTACACGGGGAACACTGAAGCTTTCTTT. As protein: CASSVYTGNTEAFF.

About this clone: Other DNA sequences in this specimen translate into the identical CDR3. The V and J genes are TRBV5-1 and TRBJ2-5; D is uncertain. The CDR3 runs to 12 residues. V shed 1 base and J shed 5 bases, with 6 bases lying between them. Germline CDR1 is SGHRS and CDR2 is YFSETQ. For the CDR3, the DNA is TGCGCCAGCAGCTTGTTAAGGGAGACCCAGTACTTC. Its protein product is CASSLLRETQYF.

The rearrangement links TRBV7-8 to TRBJ2-7; 8 bases fit TRBD1. Germline V gene data show CDR1 as SGHVS and CDR2 as FQNEAQ. Trimming cost V 6 bases and J 1 base; bases outside gene matches: 5. CDR3 length: 14 amino acids. The CDR3 bases are TGTGCCAGCAGGGAGCAGGGGGCTTCCTACGAGCAGTACTTC. As protein: CASREQGASYEQYF.

This clone has only one observation. The genes are TRBV5-1 and TRBJ1-1; D uncertain. V was cut by 2 bases and J by 1 base, with 6 bases left in between. CDR1 and CDR2 (germline): SGHRS, YFSETQ. CDR3 size: 13 residues. CDR3 sequence (DNA): TGCGCCAGCAGCTTCCCGGGGAACACTGAAGCTTTCTTT. Encoded protein: CASSFPGNTEAFF.

V gene TRBV2 combines with J gene TRBJ2-5, with D perhaps matching TRBD2 (6 bases). The J call is uncertain, as TRBJ2-7 better fits the DNA end. CDR3 length: 11 amino acids. CDR1 and CDR2 (germline): SNHLY, FYNNEI. CDR3 in amino acids: CASGGSYEQYF. Written as DNA, the CDR3 is TGTGCCAGCGGAGGGAGTTACGAGCAGTACTTC.

In this sample, this clone turned up once. The chain combines TRBV5-1 with TRBJ2-7, with D perhaps TRBD2 (5 bases). The CDR3 covers 14 residues. Germline V lookup: CDR1 SGHRS, CDR2 YFSETQ. Trimming stripped 1 base from V and 3 bases from J, with 11 bases between. The CDR3 is CASSLSGSYYEQYF. CDR3 sequence (DNA): TGCGCCAGCAGCTTGTCGGGGTCTTACTACGAGCAGTACTTC.

The chain couples TRBV11-2 to TRBJ1-6; D not certain. V shed 0 bases and J shed 4 bases, with 10 bases lying between them. The V gene's germline CDR1 is SGHAT and CDR2 FQNNGV. The CDR3 spans 16 residues. This chain's CDR3 is CASSLDNWGYNSPLHF. CDR3 DNA sequence: TGTGCCAGCAGCTTAGATAATTGGGGTTATAATTCACCCCTCCACTTT.

This clone has a handful of counts. This rearrangement joins TRBV6-5 to TRBJ1-6, with 7 positions matching TRBD1. Germline CDR1 is MNHEY and CDR2 is SVGAGI. The CDR3 extends over 16 amino acids. Trimming removed 2 bases from V and 7 bases from J; junction bases left unmatched: 8. The CDR3 is CASSYQGTVENSPLHF. CDR3 nucleotides: TGTGCCAGCAGTTACCAGGGGACAGTAGAGAATTCACCCCTCCACTTT.

The V gene is TRBV29-1, the J gene TRBJ2-7; D uncertain. Trimming took 4 bases from V and 5 from J, leaving 18 bases between them. The CDR3 totals 14 residues. The germline V gene encodes CDR1 SQVTM and CDR2 ANQGSEA. The CDR3 DNA reads as TGCAGCGTTGGGGTCGCCGGAACTTTGGACGAGCAGTACTTC. Translating gives CSVGVAGTLDEQYF.

This clone has ten or more counts. Other DNA sequences in this specimen translate into the identical CDR3. The rearrangement uses TRBV29-1 and TRBJ1-2, with D perhaps TRBD1 (6 bases). V lost 5 bases and J lost 4, with 11 bases in between. CDR1 and CDR2 from the germline V gene are SQVTM and ANQGSEA. CDR3 length: 12 amino acids. The CDR3 DNA reads TGCAGCGTTTCGGAACAGGGCTATGGCTACACCTTC. Its protein product is CSVSEQGYGYTF.

The V gene is TRBV7-8, the J gene TRBJ2-7, with 11 positions matching TRBD2. CDR1 SGHVS and CDR2 FQNEAQ come from the germline V gene. There are 17 residues in the CDR3. Losses at the gene ends were 2 bases for V and 3 bases for J; bases not matched to a gene: 9. As DNA, the CDR3 is TGTGCCAGCAGCTTACGGGGGGTGGGACTAGCGGTCTACGAGCAGTACTTC. Its translation: CASSLRGVGLAVYEQYF.

The chain carries TRBV5-4 and TRBJ2-7, with a tentative D call TRBD1 (5 bases). With 1 base removed from V and 3 bases from J, the gap between germline ends came to 8 bases. The germline V gene has CDR1 SGHNT and CDR2 YYREEE (reference sequence). CDR3 length: 13 amino acids. The DNA of the CDR3 is TGTGCCAGCAGCTTGTCAGGGAACTACGAGCAGTACTTC. It codes for CASSLSGNYEQYF.